The T cell receptor (beta chain) described here comes from a study of T cell responses to AZD1222 COVID-19 vaccine. The CDR3 consists of 13 residues. CDR1 and CDR2 (germline): SNHLY, FYNNEI. The V segment lost 6 bases and the J segment 6 bases; nucleotides outside the gene matches: 3. TCRdb's copy holds only in-frame clones and misses some; the assay was immunoSEQ multiplex PCR. The sample consists of 75,000 to 100,000 clones, 88% of them appearing once. This TCR was recovered from an adult in good health. This chain uses TRBV2 with TRBJ2-1; TRBD1 matches 9 bases. The specimen was peripheral blood, collected on day 0 of AZD1222 vaccination. CDR3 DNA sequence: TGTGCCAGCAGCCGGGACAGGGCCAATGAGCAGTTCTTC. It codes for CASSRDRANEQFF.